This TCR beta chain originates from a study of cytomegalovirus exposure and HLA in healthy donors. General study findings and limits: Upon later analysis, HLA-associated TCR beta chains proved more clonally expanded than other, equally common chains. Prior analysis indicated that the majority of TCR beta V segments exhibited productivity approximately 90% or approximately 30% of the time.

Healthy bone marrow donors made up the donor group. Details on this clone: Its antigen remains unidentified.

This CDR3 contains 17 residues. V lost 3 bases and J lost 7; bases outside the gene matches: 15. The germline gives CDR1 SGHAT, CDR2 FQNNGV. The PCR contained 60 Vbeta and 13 Jbeta primers. The repertoire was sequenced with immunoSEQ multiplex PCR; TCRdb's copy has only in-frame clones and lacks some. Counted here are about 150,000 clones, 60% to 80% occurring once; the ten biggest clones make up around 11%. The chain is built from TRBV11-2 and TRBJ2-1; 7 positions match TRBD2. This receptor was identified in a man between 18 and 35 years old in good health and CMV-seropositive. Sequenced: PBMCs. The CDR3 DNA reads TGTGCCAGCAGCTTCTCCCCCCCCGGCGGGAGTAAGAATGAGCAGTTCTTC. Translating it yields CASSFSPPGGSKNEQFF.